This T cell receptor (beta chain) came from a study of regulatory T cells in long-lasting Graves disease. The time point: persistent/refractory GD, antithyroid drugs over 5 years with positive TRAb. Preparation of the TCR library used RNA extracted from PBMCs. For TCR beta, libraries came from iRepertoire HTBI primers and Arm-PCR of CDR3 regions. TCRdb called the multiplex PCR reads again in MiXCR, with one record for every CDR3 protein. Found here are hundreds of thousands of distinct CDR3 sequences, less than 20% of them singletons; the top ten hold 29%. The CDR3 spans 13 residues. Per the germline V gene, CDR1 is MNHNS and CDR2 is SASEGT. V was shortened by 5 bases and J by 1 base, with 8 bases between the two germline ends.

J is TRBJ2-5 and V is TRBV6-1; tentative D call: TRBD1 (5 bases). The specimen was peripheral blood mononuclear cells (PBMCs), collected when the disease was refractory, from a patient treated with antithyroid drugs. The sequence came from a female donor with Graves disease. The DNA for the CDR3 is TGTGCCAGCAGTCAGGACATCCAAGAGACCCAGTACTTC. This translates into CASSQDIQETQYF.